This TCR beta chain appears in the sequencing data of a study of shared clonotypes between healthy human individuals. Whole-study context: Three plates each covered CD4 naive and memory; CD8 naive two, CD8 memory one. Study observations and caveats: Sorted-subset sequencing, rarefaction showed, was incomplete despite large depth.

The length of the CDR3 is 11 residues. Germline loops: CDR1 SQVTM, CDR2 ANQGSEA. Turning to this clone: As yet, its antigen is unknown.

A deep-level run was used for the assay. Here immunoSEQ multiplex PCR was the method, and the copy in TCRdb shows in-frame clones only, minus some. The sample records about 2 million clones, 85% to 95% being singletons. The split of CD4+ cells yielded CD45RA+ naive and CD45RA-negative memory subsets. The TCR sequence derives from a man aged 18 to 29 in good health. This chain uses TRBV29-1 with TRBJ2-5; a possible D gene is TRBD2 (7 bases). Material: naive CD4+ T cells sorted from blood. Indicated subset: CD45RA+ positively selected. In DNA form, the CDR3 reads TGCAGTGGGGGGGGCATCGAGACCCAGTACTTC. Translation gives CSGGGIETQYF.